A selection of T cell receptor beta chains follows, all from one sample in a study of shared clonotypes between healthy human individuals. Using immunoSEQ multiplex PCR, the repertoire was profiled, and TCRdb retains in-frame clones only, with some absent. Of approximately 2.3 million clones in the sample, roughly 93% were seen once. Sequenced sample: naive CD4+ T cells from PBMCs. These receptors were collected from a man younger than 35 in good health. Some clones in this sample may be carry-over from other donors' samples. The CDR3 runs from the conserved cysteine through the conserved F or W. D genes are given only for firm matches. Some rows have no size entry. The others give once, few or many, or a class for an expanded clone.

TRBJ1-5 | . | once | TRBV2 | CASADARAGRNQPQHF | TGTGCCAGCGCCGACGCTAGGGCAGGGAGGAATCAGCCCCAGCATTTT
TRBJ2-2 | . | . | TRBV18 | CASSPFTGTNTGELFF | TGTGCCAGCTCACCCTTTACGGGAACGAACACCGGGGAGCTGTTTTTT
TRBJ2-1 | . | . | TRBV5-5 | CASSSLLSDEQFF | TGTGCCAGCAGCTCCCTACTGTCCGATGAGCAGTTCTTC
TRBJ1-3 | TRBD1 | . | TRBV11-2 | CASSLTPGQGVTIYF | TGTGCCAGCAGCTTAACTCCGGGACAGGGAGTCACCATATATTTT
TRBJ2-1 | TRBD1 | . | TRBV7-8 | CASSWRDRANNEQFF | TGTGCCAGCAGCTGGAGGGACAGGGCAAACAATGAGCAGTTCTTC
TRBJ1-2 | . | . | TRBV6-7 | CASRDTMTRANYGYTF | TGTGCCAGCAGGGATACGATGACAAGGGCTAACTATGGCTACACCTTC
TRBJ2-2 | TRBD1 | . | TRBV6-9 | CASSYSRGTGNTGELFF | TGTGCCAGCAGTTATTCAAGAGGGACAGGTAACACCGGGGAGCTGTTTTTT
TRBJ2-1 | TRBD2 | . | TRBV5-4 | CASSLGGTSSYNEQFF | TGTGCCAGCAGCTTGGGGGGGACTAGCAGTTACAATGAGCAGTTCTTC
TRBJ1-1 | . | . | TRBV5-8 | CASSLAGWVDTEAFF | TGTGCCAGCAGCTTGGCCGGGTGGGTGGACACTGAAGCTTTCTTT
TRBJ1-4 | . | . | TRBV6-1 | CASSDRGFGDVF | TGTGCCAGCAGTGACCGAGGTTTTGGTGACGTTTTT
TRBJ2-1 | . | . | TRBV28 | CATPRRGSDEQFF | TGTGCCACCCCTCGTCGGGGTAGCGATGAGCAGTTCTTC
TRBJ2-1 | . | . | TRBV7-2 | CASARPVSGSSYNEQFF | TGTGCCAGCGCTAGGCCGGTCTCGGGGAGCTCCTACAATGAGCAGTTCTTC
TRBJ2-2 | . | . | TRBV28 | CASSKKGGTGELFF | TGTGCCAGCAGTAAGAAAGGGGGAACCGGGGAGCTGTTTTTT
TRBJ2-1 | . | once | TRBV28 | CASSLARNSYNEQFF | TGTGCCAGCAGTTTAGCGCGGAACTCCTACAATGAGCAGTTCTTC
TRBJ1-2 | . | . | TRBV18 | CASSLIRGDYGYTF | TGTGCCAGCTCACTTATCAGGGGAGACTATGGCTACACCTTC
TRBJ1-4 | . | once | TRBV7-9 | CASSLGETRVEKLFF | TGTGCCAGCAGCTTAGGGGAAACGAGGGTGGAAAAACTGTTTTTT
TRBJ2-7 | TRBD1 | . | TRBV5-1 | CASSMGDRDEQYF | TGCGCCAGCAGCATGGGGGACAGGGACGAGCAGTACTTC
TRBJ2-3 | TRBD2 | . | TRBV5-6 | CASSPYRLAGTDTQYF | TGTGCCAGCAGCCCGTATAGACTAGCGGGCACAGATACGCAGTATTTT
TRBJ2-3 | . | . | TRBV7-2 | CASSLGTVFTDTQYF | TGTGCCAGCAGCTTAGGGACAGTCTTCACAGATACGCAGTATTTT
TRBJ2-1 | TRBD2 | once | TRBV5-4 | CASSYYGGTRGNNEQFF | TGTGCCAGCAGCTACTACGGCGGGACTAGAGGGAACAATGAGCAGTTCTTC
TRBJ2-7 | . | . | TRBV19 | CASSMNGANSYEQYF | TGTGCCAGTAGTATGAACGGGGCCAACTCCTACGAGCAGTACTTC
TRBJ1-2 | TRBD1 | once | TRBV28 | CASSLPNRGGYTF | TGTGCCAGCAGTTTACCTAACAGGGGTGGCTACACCTTC
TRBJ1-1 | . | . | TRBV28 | CASSWGRGFRGTEAFF | TGTGCCAGCAGTTGGGGTAGGGGGTTTAGAGGAACTGAAGCTTTCTTT
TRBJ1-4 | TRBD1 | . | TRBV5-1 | CASSLAGTGANEKLFF | TGCGCCAGCAGCTTGGCTGGGACAGGGGCTAATGAAAAACTGTTTTTT
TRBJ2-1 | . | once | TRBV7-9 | CASSLVTGIRSNEQFF | TGTGCCAGCAGCTTAGTCACAGGGATTAGGTCCAATGAGCAGTTCTTC
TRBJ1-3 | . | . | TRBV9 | CASSVGASGNTIYF | TGTGCCAGCAGCGTAGGGGCTTCTGGAAACACCATATATTTT
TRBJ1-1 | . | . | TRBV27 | CASRLHGAHTEAFF | TGTGCCAGCAGGCTCCATGGGGCCCACACTGAAGCTTTCTTT
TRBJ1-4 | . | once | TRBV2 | CASRPLFPEKLFF | TGTGCCAGCCGACCCTTGTTCCCAGAAAAACTGTTTTTT
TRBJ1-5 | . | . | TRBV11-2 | CASSRAFEQPQHF | TGTGCCAGCAGCCGGGCTTTCGAACAGCCCCAGCATTTT
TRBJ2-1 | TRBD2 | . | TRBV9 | CASSRTSLYNEQFF | TGTGCCAGCAGCCGGACTAGCCTATACAATGAGCAGTTCTTC
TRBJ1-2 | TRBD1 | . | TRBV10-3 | CAISAPRQGAGYTF | TGTGCCATCAGTGCCCCGAGACAGGGGGCTGGCTACACCTTC
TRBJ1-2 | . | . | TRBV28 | CASSLVGEGYGYTF | TGTGCCAGCAGTTTGGTTGGGGAGGGTTATGGCTACACCTTC
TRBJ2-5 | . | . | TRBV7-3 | CASSLAGAQETQYF | TGTGCCAGCAGCTTAGCCGGGGCCCAAGAGACCCAGTACTTC
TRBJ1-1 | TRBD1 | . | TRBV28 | CASSLKQGWGNTEAFF | TGTGCCAGCAGCCTTAAACAGGGGTGGGGGAACACTGAAGCTTTCTTT
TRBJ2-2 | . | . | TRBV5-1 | CASSRGAPNTGELFF | TGCGCCAGCAGCAGGGGGGCTCCGAACACCGGGGAGCTGTTTTTT
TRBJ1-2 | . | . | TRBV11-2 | CASSLGQGLVYGYTF | TGTGCCAGCAGCTTAGGTCAGGGATTGGTCTATGGCTACACCTTC
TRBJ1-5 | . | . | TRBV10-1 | CASSEAEQPQHF | TGCGCCAGCAGTGAGGCCGAGCAGCCCCAGCATTTT
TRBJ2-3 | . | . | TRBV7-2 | CASSLVRLESTDTQYF | TGTGCCAGCAGCTTAGTACGGCTAGAATCCACAGATACGCAGTATTTT
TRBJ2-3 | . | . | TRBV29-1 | CSVEAGIGSTDTQYF | TGCAGCGTTGAGGCGGGGATAGGGAGCACAGATACGCAGTATTTT
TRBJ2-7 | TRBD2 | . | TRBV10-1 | CASSDFLAGGNEQYF | TGCGCCAGCAGTGACTTCCTAGCGGGAGGGAACGAGCAGTACTTC
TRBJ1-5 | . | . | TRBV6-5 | CASSYSTREGDQPQHF | TGTGCCAGCAGTTACTCGACCAGGGAGGGAGATCAGCCCCAGCATTTT
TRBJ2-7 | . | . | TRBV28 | CASSRTGKGVGEQYF | TGTGCCAGCAGCCGCACGGGGAAGGGAGTTGGCGAGCAGTACTTC
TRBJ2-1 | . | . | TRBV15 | CATSSGAPVSQGQFF | TGTGCCACCAGCAGCGGGGCTCCGGTGTCACAGGGGCAGTTCTTC
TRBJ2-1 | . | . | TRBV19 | CASTRGPGYEQFF | TGTGCCAGCACCAGGGGTCCAGGGTATGAGCAGTTCTTC
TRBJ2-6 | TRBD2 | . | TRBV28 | CASTRGGAGANVLTF | TGTGCCAGCACCCGGGGAGGGGCTGGGGCCAACGTCCTGACTTTC
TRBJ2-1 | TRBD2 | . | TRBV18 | CASSSLAGAYNEQFF | TGTGCCAGCTCATCCCTAGCGGGGGCGTACAATGAGCAGTTCTTC